This is a list of T cell receptor beta chains from one sample in a study of cytomegalovirus exposure and HLA in healthy donors. Measured with immunoSEQ multiplex PCR; TCRdb has only the in-frame clones, and not every one. The data contain around 150,000 clones, 85% to 90% of them singletons. Material: PBMCs. These receptor sequences come from a woman in her twenties or thirties in good health and CMV-seronegative. Both conserved end residues are part of each CDR3. Each record gives: V gene, D gene, clone size, J gene, CDR3 protein, CDR3 DNA. The D gene is left open where the match is weak. The listing skips clone size in some rows; elsewhere it reads once, few, many or a size class.

TRBV10-3,TRBD2,NA,TRBJ2-5,CAISESLAGPEETQYF,TGTGCCATCAGTGAGTCGTTAGCGGGGCCCGAAGAGACCCAGTACTTC
TRBV28,NA,NA,TRBJ2-7,CASTGEIHEQYF,TGTGCCAGCACGGGGGAAATCCACGAGCAGTACTTC
TRBV6-1,NA,NA,TRBJ1-4,CASSVSGSNEKLFF,TGTGCCAGCAGTGTTTCAGGGTCTAATGAAAAACTGTTTTTT
TRBV7-9,NA,NA,TRBJ1-5,CASSRDSASNQPQHF,TGTGCCAGCAGCCGGGACTCGGCGAGCAATCAGCCCCAGCATTTT
TRBV28,NA,NA,TRBJ2-4,CASRLSFLGPNRIQYF,TGTGCCAGCAGACTGAGCTTCCTGGGTCCCAACAGAATTCAGTACTTC
TRBV7-9,TRBD2,NA,TRBJ2-1,CASSRWKDGGTNNEQFF,TGTGCCAGCAGCCGCTGGAAGGACGGGGGGACTAACAATGAGCAGTTCTTC
TRBV7-9,NA,NA,TRBJ2-7,CASSPSPYEQYF,TGTGCCAGCAGCCCTAGCCCCTACGAGCAGTACTTC
TRBV2,NA,once,TRBJ2-4,CASREGAGTVHIQYF,TGTGCCAGCAGGGAAGGGGCGGGTACAGTCCACATTCAGTACTTC
TRBV6-5,NA,NA,TRBJ2-1,CASTGMNEQFF,TGTGCCAGCACGGGGATGAATGAGCAGTTCTTC
TRBV27,NA,NA,TRBJ2-7,CASSLAGEGYEQYF,TGTGCCAGCAGTTTAGCAGGGGAGGGCTACGAGCAGTACTTC
TRBV9,NA,NA,TRBJ2-3,CASSPHLGTDTQYF,TGTGCCAGCAGCCCCCATTTAGGCACAGATACGCAGTATTTT
TRBV15,NA,NA,TRBJ2-6,CATSRDRGTGANVLTF,TGTGCCACCAGCAGAGATCGGGGAACCGGGGCCAACGTCCTGACTTTC
TRBV28,TRBD2,NA,TRBJ2-7,CLTRGGAYEQYF,TGTCTAACCCGGGGGGGAGCCTACGAGCAGTACTTC
TRBV25-1,NA,medium-sized,TRBJ1-3,CASSAKAMDSGNTIYF,TGTGCCAGCAGTGCTAAAGCGATGGACTCTGGAAACACCATATATTTT
TRBV7-2,NA,NA,TRBJ1-1,CASSRRIDRNTEAFF,TGTGCCAGCAGCCGACGAATAGACAGGAACACTGAAGCTTTCTTT
TRBV6-1,NA,NA,TRBJ2-1,CASRADRQEQFF,TGTGCCAGCAGGGCCGACAGGCAAGAGCAGTTCTTC
TRBV5-1,TRBD2,NA,TRBJ2-5,CASTKNLGGSGETQYF,TGCGCCAGCACCAAGAACTTGGGCGGGAGCGGAGAGACCCAGTACTTC
TRBV4-1,TRBD2,NA,TRBJ2-1,CASSQLAGALGDEQFF,TGCGCCAGCAGTCAGCTAGCGGGGGCCCTTGGAGATGAGCAGTTCTTC
TRBV30,NA,NA,TRBJ1-1,CAWTNKQNTEAFF,TGTGCCTGGACGAACAAACAAAACACTGAAGCTTTCTTT
TRBV6-6,NA,NA,TRBJ2-7,CASSKPGLTAYEQYF,TGTGCCAGCAGTAAACCGGGACTTACCGCCTACGAGCAGTACTTC
TRBV27,NA,NA,TRBJ2-2,CASSSVLSTGELFF,TGTGCCAGCAGTTCAGTCCTGTCCACCGGGGAGCTGTTTTTT
TRBV29-1,TRBD2,NA,TRBJ2-1,CSARRAGGPNEQFF,TGCAGCGCCCGGCGGGCGGGAGGGCCCAATGAGCAGTTCTTC
TRBV5-6,TRBD2,NA,TRBJ2-1,CASSLVRSGGFEQFF,TGTGCCAGCAGCTTGGTGCGGAGCGGGGGATTTGAGCAGTTCTTC
TRBV4-1,TRBD1,NA,TRBJ1-1,CASSGRDRGPMGAFF,TGCGCCAGCAGCGGCCGGGACAGGGGTCCCATGGGGGCTTTCTTT
TRBV6-5,NA,NA,TRBJ2-3,CASSRYTRRGDTQYF,TGTGCCAGCAGTCGATATACGAGACGGGGAGATACGCAGTATTTT
TRBV19,TRBD1,NA,TRBJ1-2,CASSPTGFYGYTF,TGTGCCAGTAGCCCGACAGGGTTCTATGGCTACACCTTC
TRBV5-4,TRBD2,NA,TRBJ2-2,CASSLGTSGNTGELFF,TGTGCCAGCAGCTTGGGGACTAGCGGGAACACCGGGGAGCTGTTTTTT
TRBV11-2,TRBD2,NA,TRBJ2-5,CASSSAGDGETQYF,TGTGCCAGCAGCTCAGCGGGAGATGGGGAGACCCAGTACTTC
TRBV28,TRBD2,NA,TRBJ2-1,CASSSFASGTFNEQFF,TGTGCCAGCAGTTCCTTTGCTAGCGGGACTTTCAATGAGCAGTTCTTC